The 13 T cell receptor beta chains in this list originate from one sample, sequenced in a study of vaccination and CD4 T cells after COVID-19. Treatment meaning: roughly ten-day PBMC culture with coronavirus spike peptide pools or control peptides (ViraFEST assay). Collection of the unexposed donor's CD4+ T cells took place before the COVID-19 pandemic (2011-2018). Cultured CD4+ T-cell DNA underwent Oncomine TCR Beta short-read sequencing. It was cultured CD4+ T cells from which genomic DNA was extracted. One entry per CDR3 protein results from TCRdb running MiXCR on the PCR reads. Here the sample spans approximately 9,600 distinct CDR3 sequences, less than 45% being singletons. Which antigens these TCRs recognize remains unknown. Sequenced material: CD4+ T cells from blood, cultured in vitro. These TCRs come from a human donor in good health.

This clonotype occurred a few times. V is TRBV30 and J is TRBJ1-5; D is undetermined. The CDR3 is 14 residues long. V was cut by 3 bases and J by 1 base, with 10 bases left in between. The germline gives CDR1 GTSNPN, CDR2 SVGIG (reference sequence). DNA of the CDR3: TGTGCCTGGAGGGCAATGGGGAGCAATCAGCCCCAGCATTTT. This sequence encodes CAWRAMGSNQPQHF.

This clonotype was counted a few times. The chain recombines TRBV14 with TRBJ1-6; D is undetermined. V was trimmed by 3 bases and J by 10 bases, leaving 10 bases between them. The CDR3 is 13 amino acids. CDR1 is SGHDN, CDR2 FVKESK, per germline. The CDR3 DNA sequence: TGTGCCAGCAGCCATTACCCCGACTCACCCCTCCACTTT. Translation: CASSHYPDSPLHF.

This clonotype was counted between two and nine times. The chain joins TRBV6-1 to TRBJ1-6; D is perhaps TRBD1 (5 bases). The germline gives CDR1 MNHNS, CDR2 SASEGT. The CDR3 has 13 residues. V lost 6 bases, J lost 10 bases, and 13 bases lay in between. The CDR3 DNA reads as TGTGCCAGCAGCCCGGGAGGGGACTCACCCCTCCACTTT. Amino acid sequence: CASSPGGDSPLHF.

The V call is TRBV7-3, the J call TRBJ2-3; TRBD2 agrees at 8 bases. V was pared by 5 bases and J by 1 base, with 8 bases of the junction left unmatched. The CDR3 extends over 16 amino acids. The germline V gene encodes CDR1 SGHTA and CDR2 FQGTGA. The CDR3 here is CASSPRVAGRTDTQYF. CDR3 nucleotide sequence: TGTGCCAGCAGCCCCAGGGTAGCGGGACGCACAGATACGCAGTATTTT.

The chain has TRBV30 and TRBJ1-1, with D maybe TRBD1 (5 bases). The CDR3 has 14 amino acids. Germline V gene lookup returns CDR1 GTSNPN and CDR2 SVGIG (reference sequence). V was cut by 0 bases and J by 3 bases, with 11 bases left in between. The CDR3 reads CAWSVKRGDTEAFF. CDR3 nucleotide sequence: TGTGCCTGGAGTGTAAAGAGAGGGGACACTGAAGCTTTCTTT.

The CDR3 DNA follows: TGTGCCAGCAGCCAAGCACTAGCGTTGGGGGGAGAGCAGTACTTC. Amino acids: CASSQALALGGEQYF. This sequence joins TRBV4-2 and TRBJ2-7, with TRBD2 matching 7 bases. Germline values: CDR1 LGHNA, CDR2 YNFKEQ. V was clipped by 1 base and J by 7 bases; unmatched bases: 10. The length of the CDR3 is 15 residues.

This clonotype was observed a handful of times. CDR3 protein: CASSPTQGNYGYTF. The CDR3 region has the DNA TGTGCCAGCAGCCCGACTCAGGGGAACTATGGCTACACCTTC. V gene TRBV7-3 combines with J gene TRBJ1-2; possibly TRBD1 for D (6 bases). This CDR3 comprises 14 residues. V was trimmed by 5 bases and J by 2 bases, leaving 12 bases between them. CDR1 and CDR2 (germline): SGHTA, FQGTGA.

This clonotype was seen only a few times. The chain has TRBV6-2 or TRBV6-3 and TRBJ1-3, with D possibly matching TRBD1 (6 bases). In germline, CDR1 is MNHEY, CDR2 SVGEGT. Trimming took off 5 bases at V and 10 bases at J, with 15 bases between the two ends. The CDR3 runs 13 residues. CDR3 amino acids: CASSTQGIRTIYF. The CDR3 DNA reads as TGTGCCAGCAGTACACAGGGAATTCGGACCATATATTTT.

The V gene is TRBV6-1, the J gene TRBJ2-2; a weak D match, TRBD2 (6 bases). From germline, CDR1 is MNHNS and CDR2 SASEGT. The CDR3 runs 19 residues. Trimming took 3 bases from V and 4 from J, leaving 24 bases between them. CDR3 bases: TGTGCCAGCAGTGACGAGCAACCCGGGAGCCCTCATCCCACCGGGGAGCTGTTTTTT. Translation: CASSDEQPGSPHPTGELFF.

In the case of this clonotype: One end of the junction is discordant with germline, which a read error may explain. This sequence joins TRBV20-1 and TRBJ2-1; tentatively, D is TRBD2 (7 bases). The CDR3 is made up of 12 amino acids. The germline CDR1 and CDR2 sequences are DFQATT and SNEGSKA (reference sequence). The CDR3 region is CSALGGGDEQLF. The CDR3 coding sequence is TGCAGCGCTCTTGGGGGGGGCGATGAGCAGCTCTTC.

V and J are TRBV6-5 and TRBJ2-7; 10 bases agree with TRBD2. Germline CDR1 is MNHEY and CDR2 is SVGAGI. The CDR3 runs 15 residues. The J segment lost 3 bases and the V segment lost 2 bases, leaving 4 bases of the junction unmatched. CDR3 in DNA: TGTGCCAGCAGTTACCAGAGGACTAGCGGCTACGAGCAGTACTTC. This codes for CASSYQRTSGYEQYF.

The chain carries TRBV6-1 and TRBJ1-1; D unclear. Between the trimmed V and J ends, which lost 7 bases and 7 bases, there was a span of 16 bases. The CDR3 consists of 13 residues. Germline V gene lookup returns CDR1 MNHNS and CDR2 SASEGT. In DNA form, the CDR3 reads TGTGCCAGCATGAGAATAGGGAGGAGTGAAGCTTTCTTT. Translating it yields CASMRIGRSEAFF.

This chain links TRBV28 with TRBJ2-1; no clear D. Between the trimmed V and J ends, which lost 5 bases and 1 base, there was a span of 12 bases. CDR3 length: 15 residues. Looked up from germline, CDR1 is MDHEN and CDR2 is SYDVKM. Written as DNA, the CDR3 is TGTGCCAGCAGTCCCACAATGGCATCCTACAATGAGCAGTTCTTC. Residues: CASSPTMASYNEQFF.